Each of the 20 T cell receptor beta chains below was sequenced from the same sample in a study of T cell repertoires in cytomegalovirus infection. Their antigens are not known. TCRdb re-derived calls from the reads in MiXCR, one entry per CDR3 protein. The sample records roughly 280,000 distinct CDR3 sequences, around 20% being singletons. The sequencing used cultured PBMCs, collected from culture after CMV antigen stimulation. The receptor set was obtained from a human donor in good health (CMV status not recorded). Some clones in this sample may be carry-over from other donors' samples.

V is TRBV12-3 or TRBV12-4 and J is TRBJ1-1; 9 bases map to TRBD1. V was pared by 2 bases and J by 3 bases, with 7 bases of the junction left unmatched. The CDR3 has 16 residues. The CDR3 DNA reads TGTGCCAGCAGTTTAATCTTGGGACAGGGCGACACTGAAGCTTTCTTT. Amino acids: CASSLILGQGDTEAFF.

The chain employs TRBV7-2 and TRBJ1-1, with no clear D. Germline values: CDR1 SGHTA, CDR2 FQGNSA. The CDR3 length is 13 residues. Trimming took off 5 bases at V and 0 bases at J, with 7 bases between the two ends. CDR3 nucleotides: TGTGCCAGCAGCGCACACATGAACACTGAAGCTTTCTTT. Its protein product is CASSAHMNTEAFF.

The count of this clonotype is one. The CDR3 DNA reads TGTGCCAGCAGTCCCAAGTGGCAGGGAGCAGATACGCAGTATTTT. Its protein is CASSPKWQGADTQYF. This rearrangement joins TRBV12-3 or TRBV12-4 to TRBJ2-3, with D perhaps given as TRBD1 or TRBD2 (5 bases each). Trimming took off 5 bases at V and 4 bases at J, with 16 bases between the two ends. The CDR3 loop spans 15 amino acids.

The CDR3 spells CASSLDLSGLVIDEQFF. The DNA of the CDR3 is TGTGCCAGCAGCTTGGACTTATCGGGACTAGTGATAGATGAGCAGTTCTTC. The chain joins TRBV5-6 to TRBJ2-1; 8 bases match TRBD2. The CDR3 contains 17 residues. V lost 0 bases, J lost 8 bases, and 13 bases stayed unmatched. CDR1 and CDR2 (germline): SGHDT, YYEEEE.

In this sample, this clonotype turned up many times. V is TRBV12-3 or TRBV12-4 and J is TRBJ2-2; D uncertain. The CDR3 runs to 15 residues. V was shortened by 5 bases and J by 3 bases, with 13 bases between the two germline ends. CDR3 protein: CASSPYGSYTGELFF. In nucleotides, the CDR3 is TGTGCCAGCAGTCCCTACGGGTCATACACCGGGGAGCTGTTTTTT.

This clonotype has only a few counts. The genes are TRBV20-1 and TRBJ2-3, with D possibly being TRBD1 or TRBD2 (5 bases each). This CDR3 region has 13 residues. In germline, CDR1 is DFQATT, CDR2 SNEGSKA (reference sequence). V gave up 0 bases and J gave up 6 bases, with 10 bases separating them. The CDR3 loop reads CSAREGWGDTQYF. DNA for the CDR3: TGCAGTGCTAGAGAAGGATGGGGGGATACGCAGTATTTT.

This clonotype was seen at least ten times. The rearrangement joins TRBV7-2 to TRBJ1-2; D remains ambiguous. The CDR3 runs to 14 residues. Germline V gives CDR1 SGHTA, CDR2 FQGNSA. The V gene lost 1 base and the J gene lost 5 bases, with 11 bases spanning the gap. Written as DNA, the CDR3 is TGTGCCAGCAGCTTAGTGGGCCAGACTTATGGCTACACCTTC. This gives the protein CASSLVGQTYGYTF.

This clonotype came up many times. This chain links TRBV4-1 with TRBJ1-3; a weak D match, TRBD1 (5 bases). CDR3 size: 14 residues. Trimming removed 4 bases at V and 4 bases at J, with 11 bases between. Germline V gene sequence: CDR1 MGHRA, CDR2 YSYEKL. This chain's CDR3 is CASSLQGYGNTIYF. CDR3 sequence (DNA): TGCGCCAGCAGCCTGCAGGGCTACGGAAACACCATATATTTT.

This clonotype appeared a single time. The chain combines TRBV28 with TRBJ2-7, with TRBD2 matching 14 bases. Germline CDR1 is MDHEN and CDR2 is SYDVKM. This CDR3 spans 16 amino acids. V shed 5 bases and J 5 bases; nucleotides not matched to a gene: 8. DNA for the CDR3: TGTGCCAGCAGTCCCCCCCGGACTAGCGGGAGGAACGAGCAGTACTTC. It is translated as CASSPPRTSGRNEQYF.

The chain joins TRBV5-6 to TRBJ2-5, with a weak D call TRBD2 (6 bases). With 0 bases removed from V and 1 base from J, the gap between germline ends came to 10 bases. Germline V CDR1 and CDR2: SGHDT, YYEEEE. The CDR3 is 15 residues long. Here the CDR3 reads CASSLALGGQETQYF. CDR3 bases: TGTGCCAGCAGCTTGGCCCTGGGGGGCCAAGAGACCCAGTACTTC.

The V and J genes are TRBV4-1 and TRBJ1-5; 11 nucleotides align to TRBD1. The CDR3 runs to 17 residues. Germline values: CDR1 MGHRA, CDR2 YSYEKL. V lost 1 base, J lost 6 bases, and 8 bases stayed unmatched. The CDR3 reads CASSQGPSGTGGQPQHF. The CDR3 nucleotides are TGCGCCAGCAGCCAAGGGCCGTCAGGGACAGGGGGTCAGCCCCAGCATTTT.

This clonotype was counted a few times. The V call is TRBV7-9, the J call TRBJ1-4; D is uncertain. CDR3 length: 16 residues. Germline V gene sequence: CDR1 SEHNR, CDR2 FQNEAQ (reference sequence). V was pared by 1 base and J by 0 bases, with 9 bases between. The CDR3 is CASSLVAGATNEKLFF. The CDR3 region has the DNA TGTGCCAGCAGCTTAGTGGCGGGAGCAACTAATGAAAAACTGTTTTTT.

The table lists this clonotype with many counts. The chain combines TRBV7-8 with TRBJ2-1; 8 bases are shared with TRBD2. Germline CDR1 reads SGHVS; CDR2 reads FQNEAQ. V lost 5 bases, J lost 5 bases, and 8 bases stayed unmatched. CDR3 length: 15 residues. The CDR3: CASSRKGLVNNEQFF. CDR3 DNA sequence: TGTGCCAGCAGCAGAAAGGGACTAGTTAACAATGAGCAGTTCTTC. The full variable domain, completed using reference TRBV7-8 and TRBJ2-1, is GAGVSQSPRYKVAKRGQDVALRCDPISGHVSLFWYQQALGQGPEFLTYFQNEAQLDKSGLPSDRFFAERPEGSVSTLKIQRTQQEDSAVYLCASSRKGLVNNEQFFGPGTRLTVL.

This clonotype was counted many times. The genes are TRBV7-2 and TRBJ1-5; D gene ambiguous. CDR1 SGHTA and CDR2 FQGNSA come from the germline V gene. The V and J ends lost 1 base and 7 bases respectively, with 14 bases between them. The CDR3 has 15 residues. CDR3 in DNA: TGTGCCAGCAGCTTAGGGCCGGACCCAGGACAGCCCCAGCATTTT. This codes for CASSLGPDPGQPQHF. Full variable domain (outside the CDR3, taken from reference TRBV7-2 and TRBJ1-5): GAGVSQSPSNKVTEKGKDVELRCDPISGHTALYWYRQSLGQGLEFLIYFQGNSAPDKSGLPSDRFSAERTGGSVSTLTIQRTQQEDSAVYLCASSLGPDPGQPQHFGDGTRLSIL.

A word on this clonotype: It may be a read error: a sequence one base away is much more abundant. This chain links TRBV7-8 with TRBJ2-2; TRBD2 agrees at 8 bases. This CDR3 region has 21 residues. Per germline, CDR1 SGHVS and CDR2 FQNEAQ. V dropped 11 bases and J dropped 3; count of bases not matched to a gene: 29. In nucleotides, the CDR3 is TGTGCCGGCACCCTACACCCACTAGCGGCCCTGGCAGGGGCATACACCGGGGAGCTGTTTTTT. Its translation: CAGTLHPLAALAGAYTGELFF.

The CDR3 is CASSEGVGARDQYF. The CDR3 nucleotides are TGTGCCAGCAGTGAAGGAGTGGGAGCAAGGGACCAGTACTTC. The chain joins TRBV25-1 to TRBJ2-5; perhaps TRBD2 as D (5 bases). Deletions cut 2 bases from V and 10 bases from J, with 17 bases between. The CDR3 covers 14 residues. CDR1 is MGHDK, CDR2 SYGVNS, per germline.

This clonotype came up a few times. The V call is TRBV6-1, the J call TRBJ1-2; no definite D call. Trimming cost V 4 bases and J 8 bases, with 20 bases left between them. Germline-derived CDR1 and CDR2 are MNHNS and SASEGT. CDR3 length: 15 amino acids. The CDR3 DNA sequence: TGTGCCAGCAGTGCCCGCGATGGAGGGAGTGAAGGCTACACCTTC. Amino acids: CASSARDGGSEGYTF.

The chain couples TRBV28 to TRBJ2-1; TRBD2 matches at 16 bases. Germline-derived CDR1 and CDR2 are MDHEN and SYDVKM. The CDR3 consists of 19 residues. J gave up 0 bases and V 5 bases, and 7 bases lay outside the gene matches. CDR3 DNA sequence: TGTGCCAGCAGTCCCGGGACTAGCGGGAGGGTAAACTCCTACAATGAGCAGTTCTTC. It specifies CASSPGTSGRVNSYNEQFF.

This chain links TRBV6-1 with TRBJ1-2; D might be TRBD1 (5 bases). The ends were cut back, 5 bases at V and 4 bases at J, with 11 bases in the middle. Looked up from germline, CDR1 is MNHNS and CDR2 is SASEGT. This CDR3 is built from 13 residues. The CDR3 spells CASSPTGLYGYTF. Here the CDR3 DNA reads TGTGCCAGCAGTCCTACAGGCCTCTATGGCTACACCTTC.

This chain links TRBV19 with TRBJ1-2; unclear D gene. The CDR3 has 16 residues. Germline V lookup: CDR1 LNHDA, CDR2 SQIVND (reference sequence). Trimming left V 3 bases short and J 0 bases short, with 14 bases between. Here the CDR3 DNA reads TGTGCCAGTAGTATTCAAATGCGGGGAGCTAACTATGGCTACACCTTC. Translating gives CASSIQMRGANYGYTF.